A selection of T cell receptor beta chains follows, all from one sample in a study of OX40 agonist ivuxolimab in advanced cancers. This table comes from immunoSEQ multiplex PCR, and its TCRdb copy is limited to in-frame clones, with some not included. The sample carries 30,000 to 45,000 clones, about nine tenths recorded once. Sequenced material: CD4+ or CD8+ T cells sorted from blood, taken in a trial of the OX40 agonist ivuxolimab. The receptor set was obtained from an adult with an advanced solid tumor such as melanoma, head and neck, liver or kidney cancer. Both conserved end residues are part of each CDR3.

j_call: TRBJ1-1; v_call: TRBV6-1; cdr3_aa: CASSERSQAGAFF
j_call: TRBJ2-7; v_call: TRBV10-1; cdr3_aa: CASSAQGSEQYF
j_call: TRBJ2-3; v_call: TRBV6-1; cdr3_aa: CASSEVVESTDTQYF
j_call: TRBJ2-2; v_call: TRBV7-8; cdr3_aa: CASSPPGLAGGSGELFF
j_call: TRBJ1-1; v_call: TRBV19; cdr3_aa: CASSIDGGEAFF
j_call: TRBJ2-1; v_call: TRBV9; cdr3_aa: CASSVAQYNEQFF
j_call: TRBJ1-5; v_call: TRBV4-2; cdr3_aa: CASSRGTGRQPQHF
j_call: TRBJ1-4; v_call: TRBV5-1; cdr3_aa: CASSYGQGNEKLFF
j_call: TRBJ2-5; v_call: TRBV7-9; cdr3_aa: CASSPPWAGGPETQYF
j_call: TRBJ2-3; v_call: TRBV6-1; cdr3_aa: CASSEWEDTQYF
j_call: TRBJ2-2; v_call: TRBV19; cdr3_aa: CASSWTASTGELFF
j_call: TRBJ2-7; v_call: TRBV4-1; cdr3_aa: CASSQGGRVGISYEQYF
j_call: TRBJ2-1; v_call: TRBV6-1; cdr3_aa: CASYDTRNEQFF
j_call: TRBJ2-7; v_call: TRBV30; cdr3_aa: CAWSVGTYEQYF
j_call: TRBJ2-1; v_call: TRBV27; cdr3_aa: CASSTGLDPMPEQFF
j_call: TRBJ2-6; v_call: TRBV2; cdr3_aa: CASRPSEGANVLTF
j_call: TRBJ2-3; v_call: TRBV6-4; cdr3_aa: CASSSGLGYTDTQYF
j_call: TRBJ2-2; v_call: TRBV10-3; cdr3_aa: CAISDSGGGRELFF
j_call: TRBJ2-7; v_call: TRBV10-3; cdr3_aa: CAISPGGYEQYF
j_call: TRBJ2-7; v_call: TRBV18; cdr3_aa: CASSPGLAGSYEQYF
j_call: TRBJ2-3; v_call: TRBV7-6; cdr3_aa: CASSLLAGSTDTQYF
j_call: TRBJ1-5; v_call: TRBV28; cdr3_aa: CASSLGGKEQPQHF
j_call: TRBJ2-7; v_call: TRBV4-1; cdr3_aa: CASSQGQGAYEQYF
j_call: TRBJ2-3; v_call: TRBV5-1; cdr3_aa: CASRPGTSGTTDTQYF
j_call: TRBJ2-3; v_call: TRBV11-2; cdr3_aa: CASCYSQLAADTQYF
j_call: TRBJ1-6; v_call: TRBV6-5; cdr3_aa: CASSYSAGTGSPLHF
j_call: TRBJ2-1; v_call: TRBV6-1; cdr3_aa: CASSDRDRGSNEQFF
j_call: TRBJ1-4; v_call: TRBV10-3; cdr3_aa: CGRTGMIRKLFF
j_call: TRBJ2-5; v_call: TRBV28; cdr3_aa: CASSFSSGSEETQYF
j_call: TRBJ2-1; v_call: TRBV2; cdr3_aa: CASRIGLGNEQFF
j_call: TRBJ2-5; v_call: TRBV7-9; cdr3_aa: CASSRGGGRETQYF
j_call: TRBJ1-4; v_call: TRBV6-1; cdr3_aa: CASSGGTGPTNEKLFF
j_call: TRBJ1-2; v_call: TRBV7-9; cdr3_aa: CASSPSGRTHGDGYTF
j_call: TRBJ2-3; v_call: TRBV2; cdr3_aa: CASSNPAGPSTDTQYF
j_call: TRBJ2-1; v_call: TRBV28; cdr3_aa: CASSDRRSWEQFF
j_call: TRBJ2-1; v_call: TRBV19; cdr3_aa: CASSIARTGTDEQFF
j_call: TRBJ1-5; v_call: TRBV30; cdr3_aa: CAWSPGANQPQHF
j_call: TRBJ2-2; v_call: TRBV10-3; cdr3_aa: CAIKEGLASTGELFF
j_call: TRBJ1-3; v_call: TRBV11-2; cdr3_aa: CASSLVLGTSGNTIYF
j_call: TRBJ2-5; v_call: TRBV18; cdr3_aa: CASSRVGEGTQYF
j_call: TRBJ1-4; v_call: TRBV5-6; cdr3_aa: CASSSTSGRTNEKLFF
j_call: TRBJ2-1; v_call: TRBV11-3; cdr3_aa: CASSLSRGEQFF
j_call: TRBJ2-7; v_call: TRBV5-1; cdr3_aa: CASSTLGAGGPYEQYF
j_call: TRBJ1-2; v_call: TRBV7-8; cdr3_aa: CASSFDNLGFNYGYTF
j_call: TRBJ2-7; v_call: TRBV5-6; cdr3_aa: CASSFRTRGYEQYF
j_call: TRBJ1-2; v_call: TRBV5-4; cdr3_aa: CASSTLDRGPLSYGYTF
j_call: TRBJ1-6; v_call: TRBV5-1; cdr3_aa: CASSPWNSYNSPLHF
j_call: TRBJ1-4; v_call: TRBV18; cdr3_aa: CASSPSGNEKLFF